This T cell receptor beta chain was sequenced in a study of T cells in localized non-small cell lung cancer. The V segment lost 4 bases and the J segment 0 bases; nucleotides outside the gene matches: 6. Germline V gene lookup returns CDR1 SGHDN and CDR2 FVKESK. This CDR3 comprises 15 residues. Profiled with immunoSEQ multiplex PCR; TCRdb holds only in-frame clones, not every one. The repertoire holds around 11,000 clones, 25% to 35% seen once, with approximately 5% in the top ten. The V gene is TRBV14, the J gene TRBJ2-7, with 7 bases fitting TRBD1. The sample here was lung tumor tissue, taken before any cancer treatment. The receptor was isolated from a man aged 40 to 70 with stage I lung adenocarcinoma. This chain's CDR3 is CASSLGAGGSYEQYF. For the CDR3, the DNA is TGTGCCAGCAGCCTTGGGGCAGGGGGCTCCTACGAGCAGTACTTC. The full variable domain, with the rest looked up from reference TRBV14 and TRBJ2-7, is EAGVTQFPSHSVIEKGQTVTLRCDPISGHDNLYWYRRVMGKEIKFLLHFVKESKQDESGMPNNRFLAERTGGTYSTLKVQPAELEDSGVYFCASSLGAGGSYEQYFGPGTRLTVT.